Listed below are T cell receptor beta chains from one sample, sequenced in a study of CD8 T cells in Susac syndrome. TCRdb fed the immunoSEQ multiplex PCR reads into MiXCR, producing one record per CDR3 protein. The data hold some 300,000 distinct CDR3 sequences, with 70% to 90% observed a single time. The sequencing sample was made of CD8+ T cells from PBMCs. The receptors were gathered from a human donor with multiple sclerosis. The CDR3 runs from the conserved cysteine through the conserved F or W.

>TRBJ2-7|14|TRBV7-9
CASSPTDGTYEQYF
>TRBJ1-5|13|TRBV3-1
CASSQGWGQPQHF
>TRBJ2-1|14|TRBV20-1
CSARPGQEWTEQFF
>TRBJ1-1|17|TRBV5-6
CASSFWVPHNGNTEAFF
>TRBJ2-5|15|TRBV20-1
CSARAWDRESETQYF
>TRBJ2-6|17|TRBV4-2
CASSQEGASSGANVLTF
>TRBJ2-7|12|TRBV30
CAYRDSSYEQYF
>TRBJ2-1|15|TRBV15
CATRELAGGPNEQFF
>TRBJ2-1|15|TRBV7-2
CASSGPGLADNEQFF
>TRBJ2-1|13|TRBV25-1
CASSDPISNEQFF
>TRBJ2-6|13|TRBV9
CASTSAGANVLTF
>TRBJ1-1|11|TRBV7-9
CASSLDTEAFF
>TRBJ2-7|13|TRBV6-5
CASVPTGGNEQYF
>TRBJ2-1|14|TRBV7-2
CASSLTIAVNEQFF
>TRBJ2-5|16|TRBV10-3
CAISEFPGSMQETQYF
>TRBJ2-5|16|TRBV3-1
CASSQFPGLAFETQYF
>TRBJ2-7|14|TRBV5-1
CASSIAVSSYEQYF
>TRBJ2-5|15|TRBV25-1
CASSEHGTAQETQYF
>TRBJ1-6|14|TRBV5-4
CASSAGQGDSPLHF
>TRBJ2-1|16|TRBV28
CASSSFGTSGINEQFF
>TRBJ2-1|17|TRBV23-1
CASSQGQQCYSYNEQFF
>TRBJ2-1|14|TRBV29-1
CSAQTGTGLDEQFF
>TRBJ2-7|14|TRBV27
CASSPWTSGNEQYF
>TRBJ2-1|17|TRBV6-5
CASSYPDRVSSYNEQFF
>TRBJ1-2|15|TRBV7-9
CASSRPGQGGNGYTF
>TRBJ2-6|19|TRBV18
CASSPEEALLSSGANVLTF
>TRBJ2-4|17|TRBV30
CAWSSALSTLAKNIQYF
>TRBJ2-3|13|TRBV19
CASRTGGTDTQYF
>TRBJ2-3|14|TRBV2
CASSDRGSTDTQYF
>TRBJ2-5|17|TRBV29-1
CSVEGGRAVARQETQYF
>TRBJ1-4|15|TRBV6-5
CASSYVGGANEKLFF
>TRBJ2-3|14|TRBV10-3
CAISDVASTDTQYF
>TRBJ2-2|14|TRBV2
CASRGNTNTGELFF
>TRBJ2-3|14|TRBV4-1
CASSQGAGTDTQYF
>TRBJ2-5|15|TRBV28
CASRGTGSPGETQYF
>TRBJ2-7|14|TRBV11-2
CASSLALATYEQYF
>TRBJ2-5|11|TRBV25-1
CASTGSETQYF
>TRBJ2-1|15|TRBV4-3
CASSYGTSGTNEQFF
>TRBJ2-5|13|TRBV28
CASSLRLVETQYF
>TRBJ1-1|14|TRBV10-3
CAISESVGVPEAFF
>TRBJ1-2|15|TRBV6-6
CASSYYAQGAHGYTF
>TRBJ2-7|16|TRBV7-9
CASSSGHGDKAYEQYF
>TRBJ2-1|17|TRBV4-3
CASSQGTASSSYNEQFF
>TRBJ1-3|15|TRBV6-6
CASSNTGASGNTIYF
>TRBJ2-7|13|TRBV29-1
CSVVPRESYEQYF
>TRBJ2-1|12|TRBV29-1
CSVTSGGGMQFF
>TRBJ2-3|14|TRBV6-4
CASSDKAGVDTQYF
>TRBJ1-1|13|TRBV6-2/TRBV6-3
CASSYLLNTEAFF
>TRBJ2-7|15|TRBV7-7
CASSLEQGQGYEQYF